A selection of T cell receptor beta chains follows, all from one sample in a study of Tregs in tolerant kidney transplant recipients. Profiled with immunoSEQ multiplex PCR; TCRdb holds only in-frame clones, not every one. This table has 100,000 to 150,000 clones, 92% appearing once. Sequencing was carried out using CD4+ T cells from blood. These receptors were obtained from a human donor in good health. CDR3s include the opening cysteine and the closing phenylalanine or tryptophan. Each record gives: V gene, D gene, J gene, clone size, CDR3 protein, CDR3 DNA. The D gene is left open where the match is weak. Not every row has a clone size; where given, it reads once, few, many or a size class.

v_gene: TRBV9
d_gene: TRBD2
j_gene: TRBJ2-7
abundance: NA
CDR3aa: CASSVVPTGTSGSGEQYF
CDR3nt: TGTGCCAGCAGCGTAGTCCCGACCGGGACTAGCGGGAGTGGCGAGCAGTACTTC

v_gene: TRBV19
d_gene: NA
j_gene: TRBJ2-7
abundance: NA
CDR3aa: CASSISGQLTYEQYF
CDR3nt: TGTGCCAGTAGTATCTCCGGACAGCTGACCTACGAGCAGTACTTC

v_gene: TRBV27
d_gene: NA
j_gene: TRBJ2-1
abundance: few
CDR3aa: CASSPPGRVNEQFF
CDR3nt: TGTGCCAGCAGTCCCCCGGGCCGCGTCAATGAGCAGTTCTTC

v_gene: TRBV19
d_gene: NA
j_gene: TRBJ1-2
abundance: NA
CDR3aa: CASTGVTSGYGYTF
CDR3nt: TGTGCCAGTACAGGCGTCACTTCTGGCTATGGCTACACCTTC

v_gene: TRBV10-3
d_gene: NA
j_gene: TRBJ2-3
abundance: once
CDR3aa: CATRASLLASTDTQYF
CDR3nt: TGTGCCACCAGGGCCTCTTTGCTGGCTAGCACAGATACGCAGTATTTT

v_gene: TRBV15
d_gene: NA
j_gene: TRBJ1-1
abundance: NA
CDR3aa: CATSRARVGTEAFF
CDR3nt: TGTGCCACCAGCAGAGCAAGGGTAGGAACTGAAGCTTTCTTT

v_gene: TRBV10-2
d_gene: TRBD1
j_gene: TRBJ1-2
abundance: NA
CDR3aa: CASTWAPGTGDRDGYTF
CDR3nt: TGCGCCAGCACCTGGGCTCCCGGGACAGGAGATCGAGATGGCTACACCTTC

v_gene: TRBV7-6
d_gene: TRBD2
j_gene: TRBJ2-1
abundance: NA
CDR3aa: CASSPTAGAGYNEQFF
CDR3nt: TGTGCCAGCAGCCCCACGGCGGGAGCAGGATACAATGAGCAGTTCTTC

v_gene: TRBV18
d_gene: TRBD1
j_gene: TRBJ1-1
abundance: NA
CDR3aa: CASSPGQGTNTEAFF
CDR3nt: TGTGCCAGCTCACCGGGACAGGGTACAAACACTGAAGCTTTCTTT

v_gene: TRBV11-3
d_gene: TRBD1
j_gene: TRBJ2-6
abundance: NA
CDR3aa: CASSWGRQGDVSGANVLTF
CDR3nt: TGTGCCAGCAGCTGGGGGCGACAGGGGGACGTCTCTGGGGCCAACGTCCTGACTTTC